The next 10 T cell receptor beta chains were all read from a single sample in a study of regulatory T cells in long-lasting Graves disease. Time point denoted: newly diagnosed GD, antithyroid drugs for less than 3 months. The TCR library was prepared using RNA isolated from PBMCs. In building TCR beta libraries, iRepertoire HTBI primers were used together with Arm-PCR of CDR3 regions. TCRdb itself ran the multiplex PCR reads through MiXCR, one entry per CDR3 protein. The data show under 450,000 distinct CDR3 sequences, with roughly 16% seen just once and roughly 21% held by the top ten. This sample also belongs to another study, concerning T cells in Graves' hyperthyroidism and ophthalmopathy.

Material: peripheral blood mononuclear cells (PBMCs), obtained at new diagnosis, from a patient treated with antithyroid drugs. The origin of the receptors is a woman aged 18 to 35 with Graves disease.

This clonotype was seen a single time. The rearrangement links TRBV19 to TRBJ2-4; D possibly corresponds to TRBD2 (6 bases). Germline lookup yields CDR1 LNHDA and CDR2 SQIVND (reference sequence). This CDR3 has 15 residues. V was trimmed by 5 bases and J by 0 bases, leaving 11 bases between them. For the CDR3, the DNA is TGTGCCAGTAGTCCGAGGGGACTAGCCAAAAACATTCAGTACTTC. This translates into CASSPRGLAKNIQYF. Supplemented by reference TRBV19 and TRBJ2-4, the full variable domain reads DGGITQSPKYLFRKEGQNVTLSCEQNLNHDAMYWYRQDPGQGLRLIYYSQIVNDFQKGDIAEGYSVSREKKESFPLTVTSAQKNPTAFYLCASSPRGLAKNIQYFGAGTRLSVL.

The table lists this clonotype with many counts. The chain combines TRBV20-1 with TRBJ2-1, with 8 bases matching TRBD2. The CDR3 runs 15 residues. Germline CDR1 is DFQATT and CDR2 is SNEGSKA (reference sequence). Losses at the gene ends were 1 base for V and 1 base for J; bases not matched to a gene: 3. The CDR3 protein is CSARGASGSYNEQFF. DNA for the CDR3: TGCAGTGCTAGAGGGGCTAGCGGGTCCTACAATGAGCAGTTCTTC.

This clonotype was found many times. The chain is built from TRBV6-1 and TRBJ2-2, with 7 bases that match TRBD1. CDR1 and CDR2 (germline): MNHNS, SASEGT. V shed 8 bases and J 5 bases; nucleotides not matched to a gene: 11. CDR3 length: 15 residues. The CDR3 DNA reads TGTGCCAGCCGTCCCAGACAGGGTGATACCGGGGAGCTGTTTTTT. Translating gives CASRPRQGDTGELFF.

This clonotype has a count of ten or more. The gene calls are TRBV2 and TRBJ1-4; D remains unclear. The V end was cut by 8 bases, the J end by 7 bases, with 14 bases between. Germline values: CDR1 SNHLY, CDR2 FYNNEI. The length of the CDR3 is 13 residues. The CDR3 here is CASLTNYGEKLFF. DNA of the CDR3: TGTGCCAGCTTAACTAACTATGGTGAAAAACTGTTTTTT.

The V and J genes are TRBV5-6 and TRBJ2-1, with 9 bases that match TRBD1. With V trimmed by 1 base and J by 8 bases, 13 bases remained unmatched. The CDR3 runs 17 residues. Looked up from germline, CDR1 is SGHDT and CDR2 is YYEEEE. The CDR3, as DNA: TGTGCCAGCAGCTTGAGGACAGGGGAGTACGTACTGGATGAGCAGTTCTTC. Protein: CASSLRTGEYVLDEQFF.

Remarks on this clonotype: One base away lies a much larger clone, so this may be a sequencing read error. Because the CDR3's place on the DNA is in doubt, the DNA is left out and the CDR3 is given as listed by TCRdb. The V and J genes are TRBV9 and TRBJ2-6; the D call in the table, TRBD1, was not verified against the DNA. CDR1 and CDR2 (germline): SGDLS, YYNGEE. The CDR3 adds up to 21 amino acids, both ends counted. The CDR3 region is CASSVATGTGVSSSGANVRTF.

This clonotype was counted once. The CDR3 bases are TGTGCCAGCAGCGAGGAGGGGACAGGTTATCAGCCCCAGCATTTT. Translation: CASSEEGTGYQPQHF. V is TRBV6-1 and J is TRBJ1-5; 8 positions agree with TRBD1. The germline CDR1 and CDR2 sequences are MNHNS and SASEGT. The V gene end was trimmed by 6 bases and the J gene end by 5 bases; junction bases not matched to a gene: 9. The CDR3 consists of 15 residues.

This chain joins TRBV14 and TRBJ2-2; D is undetermined. The V end was cut by 1 base, the J end by 0 bases, with 12 bases between. Germline V gives CDR1 SGHDN, CDR2 FVKESK. The CDR3 is 17 amino acids. This CDR3 is CASSQGRGWANTGELFF. The CDR3 DNA sequence: TGTGCCAGCAGCCAAGGACGTGGATGGGCGAACACCGGGGAGCTGTTTTTT.

This clonotype was observed a few times. This chain links TRBV28 with TRBJ1-2, with a possible D match to TRBD1 (5 bases). This CDR3 comprises 13 residues. Germline V gives CDR1 MDHEN, CDR2 SYDVKM. V was pared by 6 bases and J by 4 bases, with 12 bases between. The CDR3 here is CASRWGGSYGYTF. The CDR3 DNA is TGTGCCAGCAGGTGGGGGGGATCCTATGGCTACACCTTC.

This chain joins TRBV9 and TRBJ1-3; D is unresolved. Per germline, CDR1 SGDLS and CDR2 YYNGEE. Trimming pared 2 bases from V and 0 bases from J, leaving 3 bases between. The CDR3 spans 13 residues. Here the CDR3 reads CASSVPSGNTIYF. In DNA, the CDR3 is TGTGCCAGCAGCGTCCCCTCTGGAAACACCATATATTTT.